A selection of T cell receptor beta chains follows, all from one sample in a study of OX40 agonist ivuxolimab in advanced cancers. The assay was immunoSEQ multiplex PCR, and TCRdb's table has in-frame clones only and misses some. The sample includes about 77,000 clones, over 80% seen only once; the top ten take around 0.56%. The material was CD4+ or CD8+ T cells sorted from blood, obtained in a trial of the OX40 agonist ivuxolimab. Receptor source: an adult with an advanced solid tumor such as melanoma, head and neck, liver or kidney cancer. Both conserved end residues are part of each CDR3. Fields, in order: CDR3 length, J gene, D gene, clone size, V gene, CDR3 protein, CDR3 DNA. The D gene is left open where the match is weak. Only some rows state a clone size, as once, few, many or a class for expanded clones.

cdr3_length: 15; j_call: TRBJ2-3; d_call: .; clone_size: once; v_call: TRBV11-2; cdr3_aa: CASSLWDGAVDTQYF; cdr3_nt: TGTGCCAGCAGCTTATGGGACGGGGCGGTAGATACGCAGTATTTT
cdr3_length: 14; j_call: TRBJ2-7; d_call: .; clone_size: once; v_call: TRBV6-1; cdr3_aa: CASTETGTHYEQYF; cdr3_nt: TGTGCCAGCACCGAAACAGGGACGCACTACGAGCAGTACTTC
cdr3_length: 14; j_call: TRBJ2-3; d_call: .; clone_size: .; v_call: TRBV5-1; cdr3_aa: CASSLREPTDTQYF; cdr3_nt: TGCGCCAGCAGCTTGAGGGAGCCCACAGATACGCAGTATTTT
cdr3_length: 14; j_call: TRBJ1-6; d_call: .; clone_size: .; v_call: TRBV6-5; cdr3_aa: CASGTDSYNSPLHF; cdr3_nt: TGTGCCAGCGGCACCGACTCCTATAATTCACCCCTCCACTTT
cdr3_length: 16; j_call: TRBJ2-3; d_call: TRBD2; clone_size: .; v_call: TRBV7-2; cdr3_aa: CASSLVSGGGPDTQYF; cdr3_nt: TGTGCCAGCAGCTTAGTTAGCGGGGGGGGGCCAGATACGCAGTATTTT
cdr3_length: 15; j_call: TRBJ2-7; d_call: TRBD2; clone_size: .; v_call: TRBV7-2; cdr3_aa: CASSIRSSGSYEQYF; cdr3_nt: TGTGCCAGCAGTATCAGGTCTAGCGGGAGCTACGAGCAGTACTTC
cdr3_length: 16; j_call: TRBJ2-6; d_call: TRBD1; clone_size: .; v_call: TRBV6-6; cdr3_aa: CASSSIRGSGANVLTF; cdr3_nt: TGTGCCAGCAGTTCGATCAGGGGGTCTGGGGCCAACGTCCTGACTTTC
cdr3_length: 14; j_call: TRBJ2-1; d_call: TRBD2; clone_size: .; v_call: TRBV12-5; cdr3_aa: CASGRTSGYNEQFF; cdr3_nt: TGTGCTAGTGGTCGGACTAGCGGTTACAATGAGCAGTTCTTC
cdr3_length: 15; j_call: TRBJ2-2; d_call: .; clone_size: .; v_call: TRBV11-2; cdr3_aa: CASSLNPRESGELFF; cdr3_nt: TGTGCCAGCAGCTTAAATCCCAGGGAGTCGGGGGAGCTGTTTTTT
cdr3_length: 15; j_call: TRBJ2-7; d_call: TRBD1; clone_size: .; v_call: TRBV9; cdr3_aa: CASSVGTGLSYEQYF; cdr3_nt: TGTGCCAGCAGCGTCGGGACAGGCCTCTCCTACGAGCAGTACTTC
cdr3_length: 17; j_call: TRBJ2-7; d_call: .; clone_size: .; v_call: TRBV4-2; cdr3_aa: CASSQPLGRSGRYEQYF; cdr3_nt: TGTGCCAGCAGCCAACCCTTAGGACGTTCCGGTCGGTACGAGCAGTACTTC
cdr3_length: 15; j_call: TRBJ1-1; d_call: TRBD1; clone_size: .; v_call: TRBV10-2; cdr3_aa: CASSESIQGATEAFF; cdr3_nt: TGCGCCAGCAGTGAGTCAATTCAGGGGGCGACTGAAGCTTTCTTT
cdr3_length: 18; j_call: TRBJ1-2; d_call: TRBD1; clone_size: .; v_call: TRBV5-1; cdr3_aa: CASSLAGTGIPSNYGYTF; cdr3_nt: TGCGCCAGCAGCTTGGCCGGGACAGGGATCCCATCTAACTATGGCTACACCTTC
cdr3_length: 15; j_call: TRBJ1-2; d_call: .; clone_size: .; v_call: TRBV30; cdr3_aa: CAWTPGLQTNYGYTF; cdr3_nt: TGTGCCTGGACCCCAGGTCTTCAAACTAACTATGGCTACACCTTC
cdr3_length: 13; j_call: TRBJ1-4; d_call: .; clone_size: .; v_call: TRBV10-3; cdr3_aa: CATSGDLSEKLFF; cdr3_nt: TGTGCCACCAGTGGGGACCTTTCTGAAAAACTGTTTTTT
cdr3_length: 14; j_call: TRBJ2-7; d_call: TRBD2; clone_size: once; v_call: TRBV28; cdr3_aa: CASVGTIRSYEQYF; cdr3_nt: TGTGCCAGCGTGGGGACTATTCGATCCTACGAGCAGTACTTC
cdr3_length: 15; j_call: TRBJ2-2; d_call: .; clone_size: .; v_call: TRBV6-5; cdr3_aa: CASSYPVANTGELFF; cdr3_nt: TGTGCCAGCAGTTACCCAGTGGCGAACACCGGGGAGCTGTTTTTT
cdr3_length: 15; j_call: TRBJ1-2; d_call: .; clone_size: .; v_call: TRBV11-2; cdr3_aa: CASSLDETRTDGYTF; cdr3_nt: TGTGCCAGCAGCTTAGATGAGACGAGGACTGATGGCTACACCTTC
cdr3_length: 17; j_call: TRBJ2-2; d_call: TRBD1; clone_size: .; v_call: TRBV5-6; cdr3_aa: CASRLTGTGADTGELFF; cdr3_nt: TGTGCCAGCAGACTCACCGGGACAGGGGCCGACACCGGGGAGCTGTTTTTT
cdr3_length: 13; j_call: TRBJ2-7; d_call: .; clone_size: .; v_call: TRBV6-1; cdr3_aa: CASSQGWGAEQYF; cdr3_nt: TGTGCCAGCAGCCAGGGGTGGGGGGCCGAGCAGTACTTC
cdr3_length: 13; j_call: TRBJ1-5; d_call: .; clone_size: once; v_call: TRBV27; cdr3_aa: CASSLFRNQPQHF; cdr3_nt: TGTGCCAGCAGTCTCTTCCGGAATCAGCCCCAGCATTTT
cdr3_length: 16; j_call: TRBJ2-2; d_call: .; clone_size: .; v_call: TRBV6-1; cdr3_aa: CASSELGGRNTGELFF; cdr3_nt: TGTGCCAGCAGTGAATTAGGGGGGAGGAACACCGGGGAGCTGTTTTTT
cdr3_length: 14; j_call: TRBJ1-1; d_call: TRBD1; clone_size: .; v_call: TRBV10-3; cdr3_aa: CAISSRGPDTEAFF; cdr3_nt: TGTGCCATCAGCTCCAGGGGGCCCGACACTGAAGCTTTCTTT
cdr3_length: 15; j_call: TRBJ1-1; d_call: .; clone_size: .; v_call: TRBV5-6; cdr3_aa: CASSYLGNMNTEAFF; cdr3_nt: TGTGCCAGCAGTTACCTTGGGAACATGAACACTGAAGCTTTCTTT
cdr3_length: 12; j_call: TRBJ1-1; d_call: .; clone_size: .; v_call: TRBV19; cdr3_aa: CASSKDTIIGFF; cdr3_nt: TGTGCCAGTAGTAAGGACACTATAATTGGTTTCTTT
cdr3_length: 18; j_call: TRBJ2-2; d_call: TRBD2; clone_size: .; v_call: TRBV27; cdr3_aa: CASSLRRLADQNTGELFF; cdr3_nt: TGTGCCAGCAGTTTAAGGAGACTAGCGGACCAGAACACCGGGGAGCTGTTTTTT
cdr3_length: 16; j_call: TRBJ2-2; d_call: .; clone_size: .; v_call: TRBV4-3; cdr3_aa: CASSQDLALNTGELFF; cdr3_nt: TGCGCCAGCAGCCAAGACCTAGCGCTGAACACCGGGGAGCTGTTTTTT
cdr3_length: 13; j_call: TRBJ1-2; d_call: .; clone_size: once; v_call: TRBV18; cdr3_aa: CASSPDQLYGYTF; cdr3_nt: TGTGCCAGCTCACCAGACCAGTTATATGGCTACACCTTC
cdr3_length: 13; j_call: TRBJ1-1; d_call: .; clone_size: once; v_call: TRBV2; cdr3_aa: CATTLAVNTEAFF; cdr3_nt: TGTGCCACCACACTCGCGGTAAACACTGAAGCTTTCTTT
cdr3_length: 14; j_call: TRBJ1-5; d_call: TRBD1; clone_size: few; v_call: TRBV2; cdr3_aa: CASSPGTGGQPQHF; cdr3_nt: TGTGCCAGCAGTCCAGGGACAGGGGGACAGCCCCAGCATTTT
cdr3_length: 14; j_call: TRBJ2-1; d_call: TRBD2; clone_size: .; v_call: TRBV30; cdr3_aa: CAWGSGRALNEQFF; cdr3_nt: TGTGCCTGGGGTAGCGGGAGGGCCCTCAATGAGCAGTTCTTC
cdr3_length: 15; j_call: TRBJ2-7; d_call: .; clone_size: .; v_call: TRBV5-1; cdr3_aa: CASRGGGGLGYEQYF; cdr3_nt: TGCGCCAGCAGGGGGGGTGGGGGCCTGGGCTACGAGCAGTACTTC
cdr3_length: 11; j_call: TRBJ2-7; d_call: .; clone_size: .; v_call: TRBV6-5; cdr3_aa: CASSLGYEQYF; cdr3_nt: TGTGCCAGCTCCCTAGGCTACGAGCAGTACTTC
cdr3_length: 13; j_call: TRBJ2-7; d_call: .; clone_size: .; v_call: TRBV5-6; cdr3_aa: CALPANGFYEQYF; cdr3_nt: TGTGCCTTGCCTGCAAATGGGTTCTACGAGCAGTACTTC
cdr3_length: 15; j_call: TRBJ1-2; d_call: .; clone_size: .; v_call: TRBV19; cdr3_aa: CASSILQGLSYGYTF; cdr3_nt: TGTGCCAGTAGTATTCTGCAGGGGTTGAGTTATGGCTACACCTTC
cdr3_length: 15; j_call: TRBJ1-4; d_call: .; clone_size: .; v_call: TRBV5-1; cdr3_aa: CASRQTTTANEKLFF; cdr3_nt: TGCGCCAGCAGACAGACCACTACGGCTAATGAAAAACTGTTTTTT
cdr3_length: 13; j_call: TRBJ2-3; d_call: .; clone_size: once; v_call: TRBV29-1; cdr3_aa: CSVSRGEGDTQYF; cdr3_nt: TGCAGCGTTTCCAGGGGCGAGGGAGATACGCAGTATTTT
cdr3_length: 12; j_call: TRBJ2-1; d_call: TRBD2; clone_size: .; v_call: TRBV12-5; cdr3_aa: CARAGTNNEQFF; cdr3_nt: TGTGCTAGAGCTGGGACTAACAATGAGCAGTTCTTC
cdr3_length: 13; j_call: TRBJ2-3; d_call: .; clone_size: once; v_call: TRBV9; cdr3_aa: CASSIGPTDTQYF; cdr3_nt: TGTGCCAGCAGCATCGGGCCGACAGATACGCAGTATTTT
cdr3_length: 15; j_call: TRBJ1-3; d_call: .; clone_size: .; v_call: TRBV28; cdr3_aa: CASSYRTQAGNTIYF; cdr3_nt: TGTGCCAGCAGTTACCGGACACAGGCTGGAAACACCATATATTTT
cdr3_length: 15; j_call: TRBJ1-5; d_call: .; clone_size: once; v_call: TRBV6-5; cdr3_aa: CASSPLDWPGQPQHF; cdr3_nt: TGTGCCAGCAGTCCCCTCGATTGGCCCGGCCAGCCCCAGCATTTT
cdr3_length: 20; j_call: TRBJ2-1; d_call: TRBD2; clone_size: once; v_call: TRBV9; cdr3_aa: CASSPLGGGLAGGHYNEQFF; cdr3_nt: TGTGCCAGCAGCCCCTTGGGTGGAGGGCTAGCGGGGGGGCACTACAATGAGCAGTTCTTC
cdr3_length: 16; j_call: TRBJ2-7; d_call: .; clone_size: .; v_call: TRBV7-2; cdr3_aa: CASSFHSGTATYEQYF; cdr3_nt: TGTGCCAGCAGCTTCCATTCGGGGACGGCCACCTACGAGCAGTACTTC
cdr3_length: 16; j_call: TRBJ2-2; d_call: TRBD2; clone_size: .; v_call: TRBV4-3; cdr3_aa: CASSQSSGRNTGELFF; cdr3_nt: TGCGCCAGCAGCCAATCTAGCGGGCGTAACACCGGGGAGCTGTTTTTT
cdr3_length: 13; j_call: TRBJ2-3; d_call: .; clone_size: .; v_call: TRBV5-1; cdr3_aa: CASSFQGTDTQYF; cdr3_nt: TGCGCCAGCAGCTTTCAGGGCACAGATACGCAGTATTTT
cdr3_length: 15; j_call: TRBJ1-2; d_call: .; clone_size: .; v_call: TRBV30; cdr3_aa: CAWSVGQIPNYGYTF; cdr3_nt: TGTGCCTGGAGTGTAGGGCAGATCCCTAACTATGGCTACACCTTC
cdr3_length: 12; j_call: TRBJ2-3; d_call: .; clone_size: .; v_call: TRBV30; cdr3_aa: CAWTRLTDTQYF; cdr3_nt: TGTGCCTGGACTAGACTCACAGATACGCAGTATTTT
cdr3_length: 13; j_call: TRBJ2-7; d_call: .; clone_size: .; v_call: TRBV30; cdr3_aa: CAWTSPPSYEQYF; cdr3_nt: TGTGCCTGGACTAGCCCTCCTTCCTACGAGCAGTACTTC
cdr3_length: 12; j_call: TRBJ2-5; d_call: .; clone_size: .; v_call: TRBV11-2; cdr3_aa: CASKSVGETQYF; cdr3_nt: TGTGCCAGCAAATCCGTAGGTGAGACCCAGTACTTC
cdr3_length: 17; j_call: TRBJ2-7; d_call: TRBD1; clone_size: .; v_call: TRBV28; cdr3_aa: CASRRGTGGTSSYEQYF; cdr3_nt: TGTGCCAGCAGACGTGGGACAGGGGGCACAAGCTCCTACGAGCAGTACTTC
cdr3_length: 15; j_call: TRBJ2-7; d_call: TRBD2; clone_size: .; v_call: TRBV6-1; cdr3_aa: CASTGLAGGPYEQYF; cdr3_nt: TGTGCCAGCACGGGACTAGCGGGAGGGCCCTACGAGCAGTACTTC
cdr3_length: 17; j_call: TRBJ2-3; d_call: TRBD2; clone_size: .; v_call: TRBV7-9; cdr3_aa: CASSLDPWREVTDTQYF; cdr3_nt: TGTGCCAGCAGCTTAGACCCTTGGCGGGAGGTCACAGATACGCAGTATTTT
cdr3_length: 16; j_call: TRBJ2-6; d_call: .; clone_size: few; v_call: TRBV7-3; cdr3_aa: CASSLSPISGANVLTF; cdr3_nt: TGTGCCAGCAGCTTAAGCCCGATCTCTGGGGCCAACGTCCTGACTTTC
cdr3_length: 15; j_call: TRBJ1-6; d_call: .; clone_size: .; v_call: TRBV5-1; cdr3_aa: CASSVERGSSSPLHF; cdr3_nt: TGCGCCAGCAGCGTCGAAAGGGGCTCTAGTTCACCCCTCCACTTT
cdr3_length: 14; j_call: TRBJ2-2; d_call: .; clone_size: once; v_call: TRBV29-1; cdr3_aa: CSVGGGGNTGELFF; cdr3_nt: TGCAGCGTCGGGGGAGGAGGGAACACCGGGGAGCTGTTTTTT